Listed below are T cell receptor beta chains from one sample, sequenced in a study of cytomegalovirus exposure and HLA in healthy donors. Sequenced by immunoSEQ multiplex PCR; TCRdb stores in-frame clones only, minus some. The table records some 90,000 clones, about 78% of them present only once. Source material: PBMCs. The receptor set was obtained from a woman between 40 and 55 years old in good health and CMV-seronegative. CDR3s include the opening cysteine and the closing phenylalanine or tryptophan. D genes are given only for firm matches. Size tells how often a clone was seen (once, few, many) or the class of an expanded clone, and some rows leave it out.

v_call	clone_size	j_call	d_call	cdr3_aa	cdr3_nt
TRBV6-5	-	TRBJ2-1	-	CASSYWGTKGNEQFF	TGTGCCAGCAGTTACTGGGGAACTAAGGGGAATGAGCAGTTCTTC
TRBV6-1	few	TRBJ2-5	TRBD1	CASSRTGSETQYF	TGTGCCAGCAGCCGGACAGGGTCAGAGACCCAGTACTTC
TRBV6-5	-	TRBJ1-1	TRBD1	CASSWTGRGNTEAFF	TGTGCCAGCAGTTGGACAGGGAGGGGGAACACTGAAGCTTTCTTT
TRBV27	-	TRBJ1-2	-	CASSLAAGYGYTF	TGTGCCAGCAGTTTAGCAGCAGGGTATGGCTACACCTTC
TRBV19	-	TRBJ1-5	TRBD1	CASRTGGGNQPQHF	TGTGCCAGTAGGACAGGGGGCGGCAATCAGCCCCAGCATTTT
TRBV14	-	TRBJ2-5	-	CASSSFGEQETQYF	TGTGCCAGCAGCTCCTTTGGGGAGCAAGAGACCCAGTACTTC
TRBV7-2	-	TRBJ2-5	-	CASSLLGSKLRETQYF	TGTGCCAGCAGCTTACTGGGGAGTAAGTTGAGAGAGACCCAGTACTTC
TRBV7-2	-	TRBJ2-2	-	CASSFQYAGELFF	TGTGCCAGCAGCTTCCAGTACGCCGGGGAGCTGTTTTTT
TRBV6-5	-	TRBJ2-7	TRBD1	CASSQQGVGEQYF	TGTGCCAGCAGTCAGCAGGGGGTCGGGGAGCAGTACTTC
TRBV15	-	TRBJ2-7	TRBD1	CATSPRASSYRGCEQYF	TGTGCCACCAGCCCCAGAGCCTCATCTTACAGGGGATGCGAGCAGTACTTC
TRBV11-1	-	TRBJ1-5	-	CASSLGRGQPQHF	TGTGCCAGCAGCTTAGGCCGGGGTCAGCCCCAGCATTTT
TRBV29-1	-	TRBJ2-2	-	CSVDGLGGELFF	TGCAGCGTCGACGGACTCGGCGGGGAGCTGTTTTTT
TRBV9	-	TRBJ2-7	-	CASSFAGSHEQYF	TGTGCCAGCAGCTTCGCGGGATCCCACGAGCAGTACTTC
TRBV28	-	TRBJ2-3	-	CASTGGHHTQYF	TGTGCCAGCACCGGAGGGCACCATACGCAGTATTTT
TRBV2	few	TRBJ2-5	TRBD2	CASSGSGGQETQYF	TGTGCCAGCAGCGGCTCGGGAGGTCAAGAGACCCAGTACTTC
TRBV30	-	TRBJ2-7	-	CAWSPVGDKQYF	TGTGCCTGGAGCCCCGTCGGGGACAAGCAGTACTTC
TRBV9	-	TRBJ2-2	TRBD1	CASSVVTGAGTGELFF	TGTGCCAGCAGCGTAGTGACAGGGGCAGGGACCGGGGAGCTGTTTTTT
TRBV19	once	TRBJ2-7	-	CASKLGGSYEQYF	TGTGCCAGTAAATTGGGGGGAAGCTACGAGCAGTACTTC
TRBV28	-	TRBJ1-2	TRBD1	CASSTGQGMGYTF	TGTGCCAGCAGTACCGGACAGGGAATGGGCTACACCTTC
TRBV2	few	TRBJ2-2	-	CASSRVQNTGELFF	TGTGCCAGCAGCCGGGTCCAGAACACCGGGGAGCTGTTTTTT
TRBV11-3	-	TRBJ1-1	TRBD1	CASSLAGGVNTEAFF	TGTGCCAGCAGCTTGGCAGGGGGCGTGAACACTGAAGCTTTCTTT
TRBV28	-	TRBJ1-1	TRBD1	CASSLGTGGGTEAFF	TGTGCCAGCAGTTTGGGTACAGGGGGCGGCACTGAAGCTTTCTTT
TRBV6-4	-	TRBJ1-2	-	CASSDDAGLAGYTF	TGTGCCAGCAGTGATGATGCAGGGTTGGCTGGCTACACCTTC
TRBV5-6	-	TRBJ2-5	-	CASSLAKLQGEYF	TGTGCCAGCAGCTTGGCCAAGCTCCAGGGCGAGTACTTC
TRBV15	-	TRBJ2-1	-	CATSRDRQVSYNEQFF	TGTGCCACCAGCAGAGATCGGCAGGTCTCCTACAATGAGCAGTTCTTC
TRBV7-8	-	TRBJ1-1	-	CASSLGGGEAFF	TGTGCCAGCAGCTTAGGGGGGGGTGAAGCTTTCTTT
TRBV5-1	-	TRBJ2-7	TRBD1	CASSLGTGNYEQYF	TGCGCCAGCAGCTTGGGGACAGGGAACTACGAGCAGTACTTC
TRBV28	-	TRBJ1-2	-	CASSLAPTRNNYGYTF	TGTGCCAGCAGTTTAGCCCCGACTAGAAATAACTATGGCTACACCTTC
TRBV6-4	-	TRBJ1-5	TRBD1	CASSRGTGDNQPQHF	TGTGCCAGCAGCCGGGGGACAGGGGACAATCAGCCCCAGCATTTT
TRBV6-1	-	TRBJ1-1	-	CASSVRWGGAMNTEAFF	TGTGCCAGCAGTGTCCGATGGGGGGGGGCCATGAACACTGAAGCTTTCTTT
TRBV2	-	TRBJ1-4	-	CASKLPGEANEKLFF	TGTGCCAGCAAGCTTCCCGGGGAGGCAAATGAAAAACTGTTTTTT
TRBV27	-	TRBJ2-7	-	CASSLFSGGSYEQYF	TGTGCCAGCAGTTTATTCTCCGGAGGATCCTACGAGCAGTACTTC
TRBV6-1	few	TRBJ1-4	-	CASSARQGRTNEKLFF	TGTGCCAGCAGTGCTCGTCAGGGTAGAACTAATGAAAAACTGTTTTTT
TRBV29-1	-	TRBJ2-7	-	CSVHRRGEQYF	TGCAGCGTCCACCGGCGGGGCGAGCAGTACTTC
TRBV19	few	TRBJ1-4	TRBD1	CASSADRAAAEKLFF	TGTGCCAGTAGTGCCGACAGGGCAGCAGCAGAAAAACTGTTTTTT
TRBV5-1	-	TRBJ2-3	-	CASRLAPDTQYF	TGCGCCAGCAGACTAGCTCCAGATACGCAGTATTTT
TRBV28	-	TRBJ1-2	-	CASSTQGKTRYGYTF	TGTGCCAGCAGTACCCAGGGGAAAACGCGCTATGGCTACACCTTC
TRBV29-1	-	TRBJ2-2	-	CSVGRGLAGANTGELFF	TGCAGCGTTGGGCGGGGTCTCGCGGGGGCTAACACCGGGGAGCTGTTTTTT
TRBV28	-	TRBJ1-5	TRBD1	CASSLSGGQQQPQHF	TGTGCCAGCAGTTTATCAGGGGGGCAGCAGCAGCCCCAGCATTTT
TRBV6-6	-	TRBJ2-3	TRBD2	CASTLSGKATDTQYF	TGTGCCAGCACTCTTAGCGGGAAAGCCACAGATACGCAGTATTTT
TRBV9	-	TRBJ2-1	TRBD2	CASSGHLAGAYNEQFF	TGTGCCAGCAGCGGCCACCTAGCGGGAGCCTACAATGAGCAGTTCTTC
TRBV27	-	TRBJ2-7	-	CASSPEQGYEQYF	TGTGCCAGCAGTCCCGAACAGGGCTACGAGCAGTACTTC
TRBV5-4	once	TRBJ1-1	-	CASSLQVGNTEAFF	TGTGCCAGCAGCTTGCAGGTGGGGAACACTGAAGCTTTCTTT
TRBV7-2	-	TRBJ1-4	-	CASSLAAGGTNEKLFF	TGTGCCAGCAGCTTAGCCGCGGGGGGGACTAATGAAAAACTGTTTTTT
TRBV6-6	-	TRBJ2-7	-	CASRTSSYEQYF	TGTGCCAGCAGAACTTCTTCCTACGAGCAGTACTTC
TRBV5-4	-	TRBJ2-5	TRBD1	CASSRTGVHQETQYF	TGTGCCAGCAGCCGGACAGGGGTTCACCAAGAGACCCAGTACTTC
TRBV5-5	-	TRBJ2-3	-	CASSWGLADTQYF	TGTGCCAGCAGCTGGGGCCTTGCAGATACGCAGTATTTT
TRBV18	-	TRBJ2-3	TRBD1	CASSLTGASTDTQYF	TGTGCCAGCTCACTGACAGGGGCTAGCACAGATACGCAGTATTTT
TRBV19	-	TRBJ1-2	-	CASRGPGLGANSNYGYTF	TGTGCCAGTAGAGGACCTGGTCTAGGGGCAAATTCGAACTATGGCTACACCTTC
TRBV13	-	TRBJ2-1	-	CASSLRGWGNEQFF	TGTGCCAGCAGCTTAAGGGGGTGGGGAAATGAGCAGTTCTTC
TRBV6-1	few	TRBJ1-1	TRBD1	CASSEGRGLTEAFF	TGTGCCAGCAGTGAGGGCAGGGGGCTCACTGAAGCTTTCTTT